The clone carrying this TCR beta chain was seen repeatedly, ten times or more. Its specificity is not known. TCRdb ran MiXCR on the 5' RACE reads and lists one entry per CDR3 protein. The data contain some 340,000 distinct CDR3 sequences, around 10% of them seen just once; the ten biggest clones take up 3% to 3.5%. The CDR3 is made up of 17 amino acids. Germline trimming cut 3 bases from V and 1 base from J; bases unmatched to any gene: 8. The data derive from a study of T cells after yellow fever vaccination. Findings and caveats of the study: Once the booster was given, most primary-vaccination clones reappeared, at approximately 97% for CD4 and 88% for CD8.

The chain joins TRBV12-3 or TRBV12-4 to TRBJ2-4; 8 bases are shared with TRBD1. The receptor comes from a man younger than 35 who received the YFV17D yellow fever vaccine. The sample was CD4+ T cells sorted from PBMCs, taken 45 days after the yellow fever booster vaccination. The CDR3 coding sequence is TGTGCCAGCAGTTTCAGGACAGGGCTGGTGGCCAAAAACATTCAGTACTTC. Amino acid sequence: CASSFRTGLVAKNIQYF.